The source of this TCR beta chain is a study of memory CD4+ T cells and cytomegalovirus serostatus. Whole-study findings and limits: A US-trained random forest predicted CMV serostatus with median AUC around 0.93. The CMV-associated TCR signature appears largely within the CD4+ memory repertoire.

About this clone itself: Its antigen is not known.

Libraries were prepared by immunoSEQ multiplex PCR; TCRdb keeps only in-frame clonotypes and omits some of them. Altogether under 40,000 clones are present, around 80% being singletons, with the ten largest covering about 5.8%. The sort gate was single viable CD3+CD4+CD8-CD45RO+ cells for memory CD4+ T cells. The sample was memory CD4+ T cells from blood. The receptor was isolated from an adult in good health and CMV-seropositive.

As DNA, the CDR3 is TGCGCCAGCAGCGCAGCTAGCGGGTGGACCGGGGAGCTGTTTTTT. Translated: CASSAASGWTGELFF. This chain uses TRBV5-1 with TRBJ2-2; TRBD2 agrees at 8 bases. Germline lookup yields CDR1 SGHRS and CDR2 YFSETQ. This CDR3 spans 15 amino acids. The V and J ends lost 4 bases and 5 bases, in that order; junction bases with no gene match: 7.